The source of this TCR beta chain is a study of molecular identifiers for immune sequencing clone quantification. The authors sorted naive CD8 T cells as CD8+CD4-CCR7+CD45RA+. This clonotype was detected ten times or more. What it binds is unknown. MiXCR, run by TCRdb on the PCR reads, gives a single entry per CDR3 protein. Of more than 450,000 distinct CDR3 sequences listed, 20% to 25% are singletons. Study conclusions and caveats: The study found clones above 20 RNA copies held over 97% of effector molecules and under 1% in naive cells.

The CDR3 covers 16 residues. In germline, CDR1 is LGHNA, CDR2 YSLEER. J lost 5 bases, V lost 0 bases, and 8 bases had no gene match. V is TRBV4-3 and J is TRBJ2-5; 8 positions match TRBD1. This receptor was obtained from a human donor in good health. Some libraries in this study had Jurkat cell RNA spiked in. Sample: naive CD8+ T cells from blood, with Jurkat cell RNA spiked in. Stated subset: FACS-sorted CD8+CD4-CCR7+CD45RA+ naive T cells. CDR3 loop: CASSQDFRGLGETQYF. As DNA, the CDR3 is TGCGCCAGCAGCCAAGATTTCAGGGGGCTTGGGGAGACCCAGTACTTC.